Described below is a single TCR beta chain sequence and its context. Its antigen is still unknown. This specimen comes from a study of cytomegalovirus exposure and HLA in healthy donors. Study conclusions and caveats: According to a later analysis, most TCR beta chains associated with CMV appeared HLA-restricted. CMV serostatus was the only recorded immune exposure for donors. It was reported that the classifier diagnosed cytomegalovirus status with high specificity and sensitivity in both the original and validation cohorts.

The PCR ran on 60 Vbeta and 13 Jbeta primers. Some clones are missing from TCRdb's copy, which holds only in-frame ones; the method was immunoSEQ multiplex PCR. The table lists 120,000 to 150,000 clones, approximately 79% of them singletons, with 1.7% in the top ten. The specimen was PBMCs. The clonotype comes from a woman aged 25 to 45 in good health and CMV-seronegative.

The CDR3 bases are TGTGCCAGCAGTCCTTCTCTGTTGGGCGGCACAGATACGCAGTATTTT. As protein: CASSPSLLGGTDTQYF. V gene TRBV27 combines with J gene TRBJ2-3; the D is unclear. The CDR3 is made up of 16 amino acids. V was shortened by 5 bases and J by 1 base, with 16 bases between the two germline ends. Germline V CDR1 and CDR2: MNHEY, SMNVEV (reference sequence).